This passage covers 24 T cell receptor beta chains from one sample sequenced in a study of spatial heterogeneity in lung cancer. The time point: blood at routine non-recurrence follow-up after resection. Via MiXCR, TCRdb re-called the 5' RACE reads, giving one row per CDR3 protein. The table shows about 47,000 distinct CDR3 sequences, with over 9.5% occurring only once. The material was PBMCs, obtained at follow-up. All receptors come from a male donor with early-stage non-small cell lung cancer.

This rearrangement joins TRBV3-1 to TRBJ1-1, with D unresolved. The CDR3 extends over 12 amino acids. V was cut by 5 bases and J by 5 bases, with 9 bases left in between. In germline, CDR1 is LGHDT, CDR2 YNNKEL (reference sequence). CDR3 nucleotides: TGTGCCAGCAGCTCTAGCGGGACTGAAGCTTTCTTT. Translated: CASSSSGTEAFF.

This clonotype was detected a few times. The chain links TRBV19 to TRBJ2-1, with 14 bases matching TRBD2. V dropped 5 bases and J dropped 7; count of bases not matched to a gene: 7. Germline V gene lookup returns CDR1 LNHDA and CDR2 SQIVND (reference sequence). This CDR3 has 16 residues. CDR3 DNA sequence: TGTGCCAGTAGTTCCCTGACTAGCGGGAGGGCTAATGAGCAGTTCTTC. Translated, it gives CASSSLTSGRANEQFF. Full variable domain (outside the CDR3, taken from reference TRBV19 and TRBJ2-1): DGGITQSPKYLFRKEGQNVTLSCEQNLNHDAMYWYRQDPGQGLRLIYYSQIVNDFQKGDIAEGYSVSREKKESFPLTVTSAQKNPTAFYLCASSSLTSGRANEQFFGPGTRLTVL.

There are a few counts of this clonotype. This chain connects TRBV6-5 to TRBJ1-5; tentative D call: TRBD1 (6 bases). The germline gives CDR1 MNHEY, CDR2 SVGAGI. V gave up 8 bases and J gave up 7 bases, with 18 bases separating them. CDR3 length: 14 residues. CDR3 bases: TGTGCCAGCCAGGAGGGGGGAGGGATCCAGCCCCAGCATTTT. Translated: CASQEGGGIQPQHF.

This clonotype was seen more than once but under ten times. The rearrangement joins TRBV9 to TRBJ2-3; D may be TRBD1 or TRBD2 (6 bases each). Germline V gene lookup returns CDR1 SGDLS and CDR2 YYNGEE. The CDR3 extends over 15 amino acids. The V and J ends lost 4 bases and 5 bases respectively, with 17 bases between them. Here the CDR3 DNA reads TGTGCCAGCAGCCTCCCCGGGGGCCGGGGAGATACGCAGTATTTT. Residues: CASSLPGGRGDTQYF.

This clonotype has a count of ten or more. This rearrangement joins TRBV10-3 to TRBJ1-1; tentatively, D is TRBD1 (5 bases). V gave up 6 bases and J gave up 4 bases, with 15 bases separating them. This CDR3 is 14 amino acids long. Germline-derived CDR1 and CDR2 are ENHRY and SYGVKD. The CDR3 protein is CAIRSGGDSTEAFF. CDR3 DNA: TGTGCCATCAGGTCAGGAGGGGATTCCACTGAAGCTTTCTTT.

V usage is TRBV18 and J usage is TRBJ1-1, with a possible D match to TRBD1 (5 bases). The CDR3 covers 13 residues. The germline gives CDR1 KGHSH, CDR2 LQKENI. V lost 6 bases to trimming and J lost 1 base, with 9 bases between them. This chain's CDR3 is CASSEGKNTEAFF. CDR3 nucleotides: TGTGCCAGCTCGGAGGGGAAGAACACTGAAGCTTTCTTT.

This clonotype was found a few times. The chain links TRBV7-9 to TRBJ1-1; 7 positions agree with TRBD1. CDR1 and CDR2 from the germline V gene are SEHNR and FQNEAQ (reference sequence). The CDR3 loop spans 14 amino acids. J lost 5 bases, V lost 7 bases, and 10 bases had no gene match. The CDR3: CASKRQGLRTEAFF. In nucleotides, the CDR3 is TGTGCCAGCAAAAGACAGGGTTTGAGGACTGAAGCTTTCTTT.

In regard to this clonotype: Just one base apart from a much larger clone, this may be a read error. The gene calls are TRBV11-2 and TRBJ2-3, with D perhaps assigned TRBD1 or TRBD2 (6 bases each). Germline CDR1 and CDR2: SGHAT and FQNNGV. The CDR3 loop spans 12 amino acids. Here the CDR3 reads CVQGLGGDTQYF. The CDR3 bases are TGTGTACAGGGACTGGGTGGAGATACGCAGTATTTT.

This clonotype was seen at least ten times. The chain links TRBV20-1 to TRBJ1-5; no clear D gene. CDR1 DFQATT and CDR2 SNEGSKA come from the germline V gene (reference sequence). The CDR3 covers 14 residues. The V gene lost 6 bases and the J gene lost 5 bases, with 17 bases spanning the gap. The chain's CDR3 is CSAEDWARDQPQHF. The DNA for the CDR3 is TGCAGTGCGGAGGACTGGGCACGCGATCAGCCCCAGCATTTT.

A few counts support this clonotype. The chain uses TRBV25-1 and TRBJ1-4, with a tentative D call TRBD1 (6 bases). Deletions cut 5 bases from V and 10 bases from J, with 11 bases between. Germline V gives CDR1 MGHDK, CDR2 SYGVNS. The CDR3 covers 12 residues. Written as DNA, the CDR3 is TGTGCCAGCAGTCAAGAGGGGGGAAAACTGTTTTTT. Translating it yields CASSQEGGKLFF. The whole variable domain, remainder taken from reference TRBV25-1 and TRBJ1-4, is EADIYQTPRYLVIGTGKKITLECSQTMGHDKMYWYQQDPGMELHLIHYSYGVNSTEKGDLSSESTVSRIRTEHFPLTLESARPSHTSQYLCASSQEGGKLFFGSGTQLSVL.

This sequence joins TRBV5-1 and TRBJ2-3; a weak D match, TRBD1 (6 bases). The germline gives CDR1 SGHRS, CDR2 YFSETQ. Trimming took off 3 bases at V and 2 bases at J, with 10 bases between the two ends. This CDR3 contains 14 residues. The CDR3 reads CASSSGTPTDTQYF. In DNA form, the CDR3 reads TGCGCCAGCAGCTCCGGGACACCCACAGATACGCAGTATTTT.

This clonotype was detected many times. V and J are TRBV5-1 and TRBJ2-1, with 10 nucleotides matching TRBD2. The CDR3 spans 15 residues. Unmatched junction bases numbered 4, after V lost 3 bases and J lost 4 bases. CDR1 SGHRS and CDR2 YFSETQ come from the germline V gene. The DNA for the CDR3 is TGCGCCAGCAGCTCACTAGCGGGGTCTTACAATGAGCAGTTCTTC. Amino acid sequence: CASSSLAGSYNEQFF. The whole variable domain, remainder taken from reference TRBV5-1 and TRBJ2-1, is KAGVTQTPRYLIKTRGQQVTLSCSPISGHRSVSWYQQTPGQGLQFLFEYFSETQRNKGNFPGRFSGRQFSNSRSEMNVSTLELGDSALYLCASSSLAGSYNEQFFGPGTRLTVL.

The chain employs TRBV5-1 and TRBJ2-1; 14 bases agree with TRBD2. Germline V gene lookup returns CDR1 SGHRS and CDR2 YFSETQ. This CDR3 contains 19 residues. J gave up 5 bases and V 4 bases, and 14 bases lay outside the gene matches. In DNA form, the CDR3 reads TGCGCCAGCAGCATCGGACTAGCGGGAGGAAGAGTAAAGGACAATGAGCAGTTCTTC. Residues: CASSIGLAGGRVKDNEQFF.

This clonotype showed up many times. The V and J genes are TRBV12-3 or TRBV12-4 and TRBJ2-3, with 7 positions matching TRBD2. CDR3 length: 15 residues. V dropped 6 bases and J dropped 2; count of bases not matched to a gene: 8. The DNA of the CDR3 is TGTGCCAGCAGCCCACTAGCGACTAACACAGATACGCAGTATTTT. Translated, it gives CASSPLATNTDTQYF.

This clonotype appeared many times. The chain uses TRBV7-9 and TRBJ1-5; no definite D call. This CDR3 has 13 amino acids. Trimming pared 1 base from V and 7 bases from J, leaving 8 bases between. CDR1 is SEHNR, CDR2 FQNEAQ, per germline (reference sequence). The CDR3 sequence is CASSLGPWQPQHF. CDR3 nucleotides: TGTGCCAGCAGCTTAGGGCCGTGGCAGCCCCAGCATTTT.

This clonotype occurred a few times. This chain links TRBV14 with TRBJ1-4; 7 nucleotides align to TRBD1. V shed 1 base and J 0 bases; nucleotides not matched to a gene: 8. Germline loops: CDR1 SGHDN, CDR2 FVKESK. CDR3 size: 18 residues. CDR3 in amino acids: CASSQAGTDLATNEKLFF. For the CDR3, the DNA is TGTGCCAGCAGCCAAGCCGGGACAGACCTTGCAACTAATGAAAAACTGTTTTTT.

This clonotype occurred many times. V and J are TRBV12-3 or TRBV12-4 and TRBJ2-3; D is perhaps TRBD2 (6 bases). The CDR3 length is 17 residues. V was cut by 1 base and J by 0 bases, with 14 bases left in between. CDR3 region: CASSLGGATRSTDTQYF. CDR3 bases: TGTGCCAGCAGTTTAGGCGGGGCTACTAGAAGCACAGATACGCAGTATTTT.

This clonotype was picked up many times. This sequence joins TRBV7-2 and TRBJ1-6; weak D call: TRBD1 (5 bases). The CDR3 runs 14 residues. Trimming removed 1 base at V and 10 bases at J, with 11 bases between. From germline, CDR1 is SGHTA and CDR2 FQGNSA. In DNA, the CDR3 is TGTGCCAGCAGCTTAGTGCAGGGTGGATCACCCCTCCACTTT. Translated: CASSLVQGGSPLHF.

The chain is built from TRBV20-1 and TRBJ2-1; TRBD1 matches 11 bases. J gave up 3 bases and V 2 bases, and 3 bases lay outside the gene matches. Germline lookup yields CDR1 DFQATT and CDR2 SNEGSKA (reference sequence). This CDR3 has 15 residues. The CDR3 DNA sequence: TGCAGTGCTAGACCGGGACAGGGGGTCTACAATGAGCAGTTCTTC. This gives the protein CSARPGQGVYNEQFF.

This clonotype was found many times. This chain uses TRBV25-1 with TRBJ1-2; D remains ambiguous. Germline-derived CDR1 and CDR2 are MGHDK and SYGVNS. The CDR3 is made up of 14 amino acids. V was pared by 4 bases and J by 5 bases, with 14 bases between. The CDR3, as DNA: TGTGCCAGCAGTGGGTTTGGTCAGGAATATGGCTACACCTTC. Translation: CASSGFGQEYGYTF.

This clonotype was observed many times. The chain carries TRBV7-6 and TRBJ2-7; weak D call: TRBD1 (6 bases). V lost 5 bases and J 6 bases, leaving 20 bases between the germline ends. The length of the CDR3 is 15 residues. Germline CDR1 SGHVS, CDR2 FNYEAQ. CDR3 loop: CASSPSSHRDSEQYF. CDR3 DNA sequence: TGTGCCAGCAGCCCAAGCAGTCACAGGGATTCCGAGCAGTACTTC.

In this sample, this clonotype turned up a few times. One end of the junction is discordant with germline, which a read error may explain. The genes are TRBV20-1 and TRBJ2-3; D possibly uses TRBD1 or TRBD2 (5 bases each). The CDR3 totals 17 residues. Germline CDR1 is DFQATT and CDR2 is SNEGSKA (reference sequence). Here the CDR3 DNA reads TGCAGTCTCCCCTGGGGTGCGGGTGGGGCAATCACAGATACGCTGTATTTT. Translated, it gives CSLPWGAGGAITDTLYF.

This clonotype was detected many times. J is TRBJ1-5 and V is TRBV5-5, with 7 bases matching TRBD1. Germline lookup yields CDR1 SGHKS and CDR2 YYEKEE (reference sequence). V shed 2 bases and J 2 bases; nucleotides not matched to a gene: 4. This CDR3 region has 15 residues. CDR3 amino acids: CASSLQGTGNQPQHF. Written as DNA, the CDR3 is TGTGCCAGCAGCTTACAGGGGACGGGCAATCAGCCCCAGCATTTT.

A few counts support this clonotype. The rearrangement uses TRBV6-1 and TRBJ2-1, with D possibly being TRBD2 (5 bases). This CDR3 contains 13 residues. The V end lost 4 bases, the J end lost 5 bases, and 9 bases lay between the germline ends. From germline, CDR1 is MNHNS and CDR2 SASEGT. CDR3 sequence: CASSGEWDNEQFF. The DNA for the CDR3 is TGTGCCAGCAGTGGGGAGTGGGACAATGAGCAGTTCTTC.